This TCR beta chain stems from a study of OX40 agonist ivuxolimab in advanced cancers. Study summary: Prior therapy, whether anti-PD-1, anti-PD-L1 or anti-CTLA-4, was allowed, and roughly 40% had some. Overall study results and limits: The study did not work out the antigen specificity of the expanded peripheral T cells.

This table comes from immunoSEQ multiplex PCR, and its TCRdb copy is limited to in-frame clones, with some not included. The table includes some 17,000 clones, roughly 90% detected once. Remarks on this clone: Its antigen is as yet unknown.

Deletions cut 3 bases from V and 2 bases from J, with 6 bases between. There are 13 residues in the CDR3. CDR1 is SEHNR and CDR2 is FQNEAQ in the germline V gene (reference sequence). The clonotype was recovered from an adult with an advanced solid tumor such as melanoma, head and neck, liver or kidney cancer. This sample comprised CD4+ or CD8+ T cells sorted from blood, obtained in a trial of the OX40 agonist ivuxolimab. This chain joins TRBV7-9 and TRBJ2-3, with D unresolved. The CDR3 sequence is CASSFPNTDTQYF. The DNA of the CDR3 is TGTGCCAGCAGCTTCCCTAACACAGATACGCAGTATTTT.